Listed below are T cell receptor beta chains from one sample, sequenced in a study of T cell responses to AZD1222 COVID-19 vaccine. TCRdb's copy holds only in-frame clones and misses some; the assay was immunoSEQ multiplex PCR. In the table there are more than 150,000 clones, 80% to 90% of which are singletons. The starting material was peripheral blood, obtained on day 0 of AZD1222 vaccination. The receptor set was obtained from an adult in good health. Each CDR3 is given with its conserved first and last residue. A D gene is named only where the DNA matches it firmly. Only some rows state a clone size, as once, few, many or a class for expanded clones.

V	J	size	D	CDR3	DNA
TRBV12-3/TRBV12-4	TRBJ2-2	-	-	CASSRSGELFF	TGTGCCAGCAGCCGATCGGGGGAGCTGTTTTTT
TRBV13	TRBJ1-5	-	-	CASSLGHGNQPQHF	TGTGCCAGCAGCTTAGGCCATGGCAATCAGCCCCAGCATTTT
TRBV18	TRBJ2-5	-	TRBD2	CASSPPGTSGTGKTQYF	TGTGCCAGCTCACCACCTGGGACTAGCGGGACGGGGAAGACCCAGTACTTC
TRBV5-4	TRBJ2-4	-	-	CASSLNSKNIQYF	TGTGCCAGCAGCTTGAACAGCAAAAACATTCAGTACTTC
TRBV11-3	TRBJ2-3	-	TRBD2	CASSFQTSGGFTDTQYF	TGTGCCAGCAGCTTCCAGACTAGCGGGGGCTTCACAGATACGCAGTATTTT
TRBV19	TRBJ1-2	-	TRBD1	CASSTGNLGQGDYGYTF	TGTGCCAGTAGTACAGGGAATCTGGGACAGGGGGACTATGGCTACACCTTC
TRBV10-1	TRBJ1-2	once	-	CASSPGSNYGYTF	TGCGCCAGCAGCCCCGGCTCTAACTATGGCTACACCTTC
TRBV6-5	TRBJ1-2	-	-	CASSYPRGSGYTF	TGTGCCAGCAGTTACCCGAGGGGCTCTGGCTACACCTTC
TRBV21-1	TRBJ1-2	-	-	CASSARTGHYGYTF	TGTGCCAGCAGCGCTCGGACAGGGCATTATGGCTACACCTTC
TRBV7-3	TRBJ1-1	-	-	CASSLQANTEAFF	TGTGCCAGCAGCTTGCAGGCGAACACTGAAGCTTTCTTT
TRBV9	TRBJ1-5	-	-	CASSDGMANQPQHF	TGTGCCAGCAGCGATGGGATGGCCAATCAGCCCCAGCATTTT
TRBV19	TRBJ2-2	-	-	CASSIVFGSGELFF	TGTGCCAGTAGTATAGTTTTTGGGTCCGGGGAGCTGTTTTTT
TRBV7-8	TRBJ2-7	-	-	CASSLSGYEQYF	TGTGCCAGCAGCCTTAGCGGCTACGAGCAGTACTTC
TRBV2	TRBJ2-2	-	-	CASRADTGELFF	TGTGCCAGCAGGGCGGACACCGGGGAGCTGTTTTTT
TRBV25-1	TRBJ2-7	-	-	CASSVGPYEQYF	TGTGCCAGCAGTGTCGGACCCTACGAGCAGTACTTC
TRBV4-1	TRBJ1-6	few	-	CASSRGGVEPLHF	TGCGCCAGCAGCCGCGGGGGTGTCGAGCCCCTCCACTTT
TRBV6-6	TRBJ1-5	-	-	CASSRTGNQPQHF	TGTGCCAGCAGCCGGACAGGCAATCAGCCCCAGCATTTT
TRBV12-3/TRBV12-4	TRBJ1-2	-	-	CASSRDGKYGYTF	TGTGCCAGCAGCCGGGACGGGAAATATGGCTACACCTTC
TRBV15	TRBJ2-7	-	-	CATSRGRSDEQYF	TGTGCCACCAGCAGAGGAAGAAGCGACGAGCAGTACTTC
TRBV5-6	TRBJ1-5	-	-	CASSVGNQPQHF	TGTGCCAGCAGCGTCGGCAATCAGCCCCAGCATTTT
TRBV27	TRBJ1-1	-	-	CASSSAGMNTEAFF	TGTGCCAGCAGTTCAGCGGGAATGAACACTGAAGCTTTCTTT